The rows below give T cell receptor beta chains drawn from one sample of a study of T cell responses to AZD1222 COVID-19 vaccine. TCRdb's table, derived via immunoSEQ multiplex PCR, lists solely in-frame clones and lacks some. The table shows 45,000 or so clones, with around nine tenths occurring only once. The sample in question was peripheral blood, obtained 28 days after the second AZD1222 dose. The receptors were sampled from an adult who received the AZD1222 COVID-19 vaccine. Each CDR3 is given with its conserved first and last residue. D genes are given only for firm matches. Some rows mark clone size as missing; the rest say once, few, many or name a class of expanded clone.

TRBD1 TRBJ2-2 TRBV4-1 . TGCGCCAGCAGCCAAAGACAGGGCCTCACCGGGGAGCTGTTTTTT CASSQRQGLTGELFF
TRBD2 TRBJ2-1 TRBV28 . TGTGCCAGCCTTCACGGGGGAGCTAGAGCGGGATTTGCCGACGATGAGCAGTTCTTC CASLHGGARAGFADDEQFF
. TRBJ1-1 TRBV11-2 . TGTGCCAGCAGCTTAAGGGTGGGCACTGAAGCTTTCTTT CASSLRVGTEAFF
. TRBJ2-7 TRBV29-1 . TGCAGCGCCGCGTCGAGGGTCTCGCCCTCCTACGAGCAGTACTTC CSAASRVSPSYEQYF
TRBD1 TRBJ2-2 TRBV4-2 . TGTGCCAGCAGCACAGGGGACAGGGACACCGGGGAGCTGTTTTTT CASSTGDRDTGELFF
. TRBJ1-5 TRBV15 . TGTGCCACCAGCAGAGATTTGGCTGGGGTAGGAAGCAATCAGCCCCAGCATTTT CATSRDLAGVGSNQPQHF
. TRBJ2-3 TRBV15 . TGTGCCACCAGCAAGACTAGTGTAGCAGATACGCAGTATTTT CATSKTSVADTQYF
TRBD1 TRBJ1-1 TRBV19 . TGTGCCAGTAGTATAGGGACAGGGAACACTGAAGCTTTCTTT CASSIGTGNTEAFF
. TRBJ2-1 TRBV11-2 . TGTGCCAGCAGCTTAGATAGACCCTACAATGAGCAGTTCTTC CASSLDRPYNEQFF
. TRBJ2-5 TRBV7-9 . TGTGCCAGCAGCCCCCCAGGAGAGACCCAGTACTTC CASSPPGETQYF
TRBD1 TRBJ1-4 TRBV5-1 . TGCGCCAGCAGCGCGGACAGGGGAACTAATGAAAAACTGTTTTTT CASSADRGTNEKLFF
. TRBJ2-7 TRBV9 . TGTGCCAGCAGCGTAGGGAGGGTTTACTACGAGCAGTACTTC CASSVGRVYYEQYF
TRBD1 TRBJ1-2 TRBV5-4 . TGTGCCAGCAGCCCCCGGGACAGGGGAGCTAACTATGGCTACACCTTC CASSPRDRGANYGYTF
. TRBJ1-2 TRBV28 few TGTGCCAGCAGTCTTACCCGACCCTATGGCTACACCTTC CASSLTRPYGYTF
. TRBJ2-1 TRBV9 . TGTGCCAGCAGCGTAGCTCCCCAATACAATGAGCAGTTCTTC CASSVAPQYNEQFF
. TRBJ1-5 TRBV28 . TGTGCCAGCAGTTCGAGGTTTCCCAATCAGCCCCAGCATTTT CASSSRFPNQPQHF
TRBD1 TRBJ2-2 TRBV2 . TGTGCCAGCAGTGATCGGACAGGGCGAACCGGGGAGCTGTTTTTT CASSDRTGRTGELFF
TRBD1 TRBJ2-7 TRBV6-2/TRBV6-3 . TGTGCCAGCAGTTACGGTGTCAGGGGGCGGCTACCCTCCTACGAGCAGTACTTC CASSYGVRGRLPSYEQYF
. TRBJ2-1 TRBV9 . TGTGCCAGCAGCTTCCGGGACATAAACAATGAGCAGTTCTTC CASSFRDINNEQFF
. TRBJ2-4 TRBV2 . TGTGCCAGCAGTGAGGAAAACCGGGGGGCCAAAAACATTCAGTACTTC CASSEENRGAKNIQYF